This entry is about one T cell receptor beta chain. Its antigen target is currently unknown. Per-base quality was not reported, and no clone a single base away is much larger than it. This sample is drawn from a study of T cell clonotyping in hematopoietic cell transplantation (dated by TCRdb to the early 2020s). Looking at the study overall: A total of 120 to 150 blood samples were collected in the study from some 37 consecutive transplant recipients and their related donors. Patient recruitment ran from 2015 to January 2017, and follow-up continued until late 2020 or death. Study-wide conclusions, independent of this receptor: Broader TCR repertoire diversity after transplant was predicted by Inverse Simpson Index values from donors and from recipients before transplant. After transplant, TCR diversity in recipients dropped, and pathologically expanded clonotypes climbed progressively between day 30 and day 180. The sample size was limited, and CD4 and CD8 repertoire contributions could not be separated because cells were not sorted. Just a small fraction of recipient repertoires overlapped with donor repertoires, and more than 95% appeared de novo at the given depth.

CDR1 is given as SGHAT and CDR2 as FQNNGV, both from the germline V gene. Trimming takes 4 bases from V and 5 bases from J, and the germline ends sit 14 bases apart. Its CDR3 holds 14 amino acids, cysteine through phenylalanine. CDR3 DNA only is kept here, 42 bases in frame from base 1. Blood samples for TCR beta sequencing were given by related transplant donors. Nuclei Lysis Solution was used to extract genomic DNA from fresh or cryopreserved unfractionated peripheral blood mononuclear cells. The immunoSEQ assay, a bias-controlled multiplex PCR using V- and J-specific primers, was used to amplify TCR beta CDR3 regions from genomic DNA. In a second PCR step, a proprietary barcode and Illumina adapter sequences were attached to the CDR3 amplicons. An Illumina MiSeq instrument was used to sequence the CDR3 libraries. The study's processing was this. immunoSEQ Analyzer 3.0 was used for export and quality control, with R Bioconductor and Immunarch used for downstream analyses. Only productive rearrangements within the normalized downsampled data set were used in the calculation of repertoire metrics. Clonotypes larger than 5 templates in the normalized cohort were defined as pathologically expanded. Repertoire diversity was measured with the Inverse Simpson Index. To capture all clonotypes, the CMV-specificity analyses were run on the non-normalized data set. This immuneACCESS table, as held by TCRdb, lists in-frame sequences with V and J called but not all clones. Of the missing ones, under half trace to an unresolved V gene in checked studies; the others have no known cause. The V and J calls and the clone size are those of that table, but D and trimming were determined from the DNA. Here the sample has nearly 20,000 clones; approximately 80% occur a single time. The top ten constitute about 14% of the sample.

The sequencing input was peripheral blood mononuclear cells. This chain joins TRBV11-2 to TRBJ2-5; a confident D gene designation cannot be given. This TCR was sampled from a man in his sixties in good health. Some clones in this sample may be carry-over from other donors' samples. CDR3 sequence: CASSSGRLGETQYF. The bases read TGTGCCAGCAGCTCGGGTCGTCTGGGGGAGACCCAGTACTTC.